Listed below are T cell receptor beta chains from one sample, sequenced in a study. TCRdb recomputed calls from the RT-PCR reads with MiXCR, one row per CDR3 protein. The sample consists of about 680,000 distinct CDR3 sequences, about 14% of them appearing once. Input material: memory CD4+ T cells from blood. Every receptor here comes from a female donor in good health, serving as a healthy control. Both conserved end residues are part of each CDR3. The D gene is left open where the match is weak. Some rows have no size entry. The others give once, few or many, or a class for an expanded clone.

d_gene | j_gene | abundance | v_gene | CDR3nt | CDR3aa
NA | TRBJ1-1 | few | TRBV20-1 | TGCAGTGCTAGCGCCGCTTTGGGATTCAGTGAAGCTTTCTTT | CSASAALGFSEAFF
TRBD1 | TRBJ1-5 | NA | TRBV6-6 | TGTGCCAGCAGTTACGACAGGGAGGGGCAGCCCCAGCATTTT | CASSYDREGQPQHF
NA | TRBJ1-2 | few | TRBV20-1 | TGCAGTGCCCTTGACATAGGAATCCTTTATGGCTACACCTTC | CSALDIGILYGYTF
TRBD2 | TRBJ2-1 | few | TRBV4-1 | TGCGCCAGCAGCCAAGGGTCGGCTAGCGGGAGGGGTGAGCAGTTCTTC | CASSQGSASGRGEQFF
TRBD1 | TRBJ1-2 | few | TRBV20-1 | TGCAGTGCTTCGTTGGGGACAGGGGGGGACTATGGCTACACCTTC | CSASLGTGGDYGYTF
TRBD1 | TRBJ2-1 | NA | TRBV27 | TGTGCCAGCAGTCCCCGGACAGGGGGCTCCGGAAATTACAATGAGCAGTTCTTC | CASSPRTGGSGNYNEQFF
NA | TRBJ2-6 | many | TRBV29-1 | TGCAGCGTTTTTGCTGGGGCCAACGTCCTGACTTTC | CSVFAGANVLTF
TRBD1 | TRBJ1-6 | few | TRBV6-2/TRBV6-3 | TGTGCCAGCCTCAGGGGGGTAAATTCACCCCTCCACTTT | CASLRGVNSPLHF
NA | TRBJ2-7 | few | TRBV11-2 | TGTGCCAGCACCCCTGTTCGTTCTGGCGAGCAGTACTTC | CASTPVRSGEQYF
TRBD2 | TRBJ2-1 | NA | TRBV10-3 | TGTGCCATCAGTGTCCCCAATTTAGCGGGAGGGTCCTACGACAATGAGCAGTTCTTC | CAISVPNLAGGSYDNEQFF
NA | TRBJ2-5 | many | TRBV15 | TGTGCCACCAGCAGAGCGATACAAGAGACCCAGTACTTC | CATSRAIQETQYF
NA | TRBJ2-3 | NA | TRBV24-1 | TGTGCCTGTTCGAATTCGAGCGATCCCCGGGATACGCAGTATTTT | CACSNSSDPRDTQYF
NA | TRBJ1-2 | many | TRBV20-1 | TGCAGTGCTAAATCCCATGGACCGAACTATGGCTACACCTTC | CSAKSHGPNYGYTF
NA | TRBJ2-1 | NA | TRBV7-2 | TGTGCCAGCAGCTTAACCCCTGACTATTCCTACAATGAGCAGTTCTTC | CASSLTPDYSYNEQFF
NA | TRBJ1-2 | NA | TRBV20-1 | TGCAGTGCTAGAACCAGTCTGGGCTATGGCTACACCTTC | CSARTSLGYGYTF
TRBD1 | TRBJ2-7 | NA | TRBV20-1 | TGCAGTGCCCGACCAGGGACAGGAGTTTCCTCAACCTACGAGCAGTACTTC | CSARPGTGVSSTYEQYF
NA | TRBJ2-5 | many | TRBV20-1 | TGCAGTGCTAGACGGGGGCTCCAAGAGACCCAGTACTTC | CSARRGLQETQYF
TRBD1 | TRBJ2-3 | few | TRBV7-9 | TGTGCCAGCAGCTCGGGACAGGGAGATACGCAGTATTTT | CASSSGQGDTQYF
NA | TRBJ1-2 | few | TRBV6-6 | TGTGCCAGCAGTTCGGACGGAGCTATAGGGTACACCTTC | CASSSDGAIGYTF
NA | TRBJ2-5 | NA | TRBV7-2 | TGTGCCAGCAGCTTACAGCCTGGAGAGACCCAGTACTTC | CASSLQPGETQYF
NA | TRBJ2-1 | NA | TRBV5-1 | TGCGCCAGCAGCTTGAGTGGACAGATGTACAATGAGCAGTTCTTC | CASSLSGQMYNEQFF
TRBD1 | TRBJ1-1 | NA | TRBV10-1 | TGCGCCAGCACCGGGACAGTAGGGGCGAGGACTGAAGCTTTCTTT | CASTGTVGARTEAFF
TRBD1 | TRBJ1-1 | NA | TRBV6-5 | TGTGCCAGCAGTTTCCGGGACAGGCCACCTAACACTGAAGCTTTCTTT | CASSFRDRPPNTEAFF
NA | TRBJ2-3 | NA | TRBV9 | TGTGCCAGCAGCTCCCCCCTCGGGGGCCTTAGCACAGATACGCAGTATTTT | CASSSPLGGLSTDTQYF
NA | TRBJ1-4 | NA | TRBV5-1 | TGCGCCAGCAGCCCGCGGGAAACGAGGGAAAAACTGTTTTTT | CASSPRETREKLFF